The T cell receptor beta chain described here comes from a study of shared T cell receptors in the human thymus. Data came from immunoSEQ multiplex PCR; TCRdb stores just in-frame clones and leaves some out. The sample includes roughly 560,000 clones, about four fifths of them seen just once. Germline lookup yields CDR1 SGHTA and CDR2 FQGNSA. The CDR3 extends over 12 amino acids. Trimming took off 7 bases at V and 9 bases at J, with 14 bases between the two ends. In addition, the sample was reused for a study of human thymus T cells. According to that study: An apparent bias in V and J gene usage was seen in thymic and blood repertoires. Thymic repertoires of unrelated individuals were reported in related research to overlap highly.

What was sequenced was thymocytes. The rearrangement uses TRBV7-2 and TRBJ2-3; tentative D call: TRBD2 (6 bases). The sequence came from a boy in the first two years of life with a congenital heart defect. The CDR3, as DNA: TGTGCCAGCAACCGAGGAGGGCACACGCAGTATTTT. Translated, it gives CASNRGGHTQYF.